This T cell receptor beta chain came from a study of molecular identifiers for immune sequencing clone quantification. There are many counts of this clonotype. In TCRdb, the PCR reads were re-called with MiXCR into one record per CDR3 protein. This table holds nearly 650,000 distinct CDR3 sequences, 25% found once. Specimen: naive CD8+ T cells from blood, with Jurkat cell RNA spiked in. As for subset: FACS-sorted CD8+CD4-CCR7+CD45RA+ naive T cells. This clonotype originated in a human donor in good health. Some libraries in this study had Jurkat cell RNA spiked in.

The DNA of the CDR3 is TGCGCCAGCAGATCACCAGGGCCCGGAGAGACCCAGTACTTC. Translation gives CASRSPGPGETQYF. The chain uses TRBV5-1 and TRBJ2-5; TRBD1 might be the D (5 bases). Deletions cut 5 bases from V and 4 bases from J, with 15 bases between. The CDR3 extends over 14 amino acids. Germline V gives CDR1 SGHRS, CDR2 YFSETQ.